This T cell receptor (beta chain) is drawn from a study of blood T cell repertoires in COVID-19. Study-wide background: COVID-19 samples, acute and convalescent, were from the United States, Italy and Spain.

Trimming shortened V by 0 bases and J by 1 base, and 10 bases separated the two germline ends. Germline values: CDR1 GTSNPN, CDR2 SVGIG (reference sequence). The CDR3 length is 15 residues. In the original workflow: Amplifying reference gene primers gave estimates of nucleated cell counts. Profiled with immunoSEQ multiplex PCR; TCRdb holds only in-frame clones, not every one. That table is the source of V, J and clone size, and D and trimming were worked out from the DNA. The table lists more than 55,000 clones, about 90% of them singletons. What was sequenced was peripheral blood. The sequence came from a man aged 60 to 69 with acute or convalescent COVID-19. The chain uses TRBV30 and TRBJ2-1, with TRBD2 as a possible D gene (5 bases). In DNA form, the CDR3 reads TGTGCCTGGAGTGTTCCGGAGGTGTCCTACAATGAGCAGTTCTTC. Protein sequence: CAWSVPEVSYNEQFF.